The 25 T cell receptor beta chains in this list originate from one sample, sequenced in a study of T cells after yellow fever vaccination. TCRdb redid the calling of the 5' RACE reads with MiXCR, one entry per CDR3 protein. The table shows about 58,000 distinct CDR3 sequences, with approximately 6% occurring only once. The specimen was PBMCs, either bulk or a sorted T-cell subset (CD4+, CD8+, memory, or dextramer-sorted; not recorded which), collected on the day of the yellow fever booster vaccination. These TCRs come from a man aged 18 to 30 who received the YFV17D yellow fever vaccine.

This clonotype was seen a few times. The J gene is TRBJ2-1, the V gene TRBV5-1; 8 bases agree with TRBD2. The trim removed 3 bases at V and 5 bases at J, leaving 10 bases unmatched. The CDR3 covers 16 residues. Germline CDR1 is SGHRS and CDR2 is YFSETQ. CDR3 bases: TGCGCCAGCAGCTCGTCGTCGGGAGGGGGAAACAATGAGCAGTTCTTC. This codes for CASSSSSGGGNNEQFF.

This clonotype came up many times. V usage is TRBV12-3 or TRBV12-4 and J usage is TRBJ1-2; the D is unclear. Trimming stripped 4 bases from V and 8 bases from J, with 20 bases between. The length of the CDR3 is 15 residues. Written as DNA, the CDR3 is TGTGCCAGCAGTTATTCGGTGGACTCTCCTCGAGGCTACACCTTC. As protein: CASSYSVDSPRGYTF.

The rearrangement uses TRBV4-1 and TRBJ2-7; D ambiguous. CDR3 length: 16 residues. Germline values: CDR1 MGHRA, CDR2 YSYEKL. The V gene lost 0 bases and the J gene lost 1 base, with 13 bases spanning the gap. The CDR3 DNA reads TGCGCCAGCAGCCAAGAGGCTGGCAGCTTGTCCTACGAGCAGTACGTC. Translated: CASSQEAGSLSYEQYV.

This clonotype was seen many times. CDR3 residues: CASSPKLRQGQETQYF. As DNA, the CDR3 is TGTGCCAGCAGCCCCAAACTTAGACAGGGGCAAGAGACCCAGTACTTC. The chain has TRBV7-9 and TRBJ2-5; 8 nucleotides match TRBD1. Looked up from germline, CDR1 is SEHNR and CDR2 is FQNEAQ (reference sequence). This CDR3 is 16 amino acids long. Germline trimming cut 5 bases from V and 2 bases from J; bases unmatched to any gene: 10.

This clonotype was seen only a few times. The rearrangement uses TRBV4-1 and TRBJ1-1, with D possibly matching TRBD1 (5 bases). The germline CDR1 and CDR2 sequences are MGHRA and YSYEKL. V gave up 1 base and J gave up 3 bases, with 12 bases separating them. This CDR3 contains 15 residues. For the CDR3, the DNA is TGCGCCAGCAGCCAAGTGTCGGGGGAGGACACTGAAGCTTTCTTT. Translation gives CASSQVSGEDTEAFF.

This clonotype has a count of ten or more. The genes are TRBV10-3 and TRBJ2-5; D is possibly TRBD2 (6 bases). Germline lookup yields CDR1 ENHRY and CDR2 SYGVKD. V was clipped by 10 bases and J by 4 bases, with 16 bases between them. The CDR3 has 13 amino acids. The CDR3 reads CASLGGPGETQYF. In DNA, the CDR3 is TGTGCCAGCCTGGGGGGACCGGGAGAGACCCAGTACTTC.

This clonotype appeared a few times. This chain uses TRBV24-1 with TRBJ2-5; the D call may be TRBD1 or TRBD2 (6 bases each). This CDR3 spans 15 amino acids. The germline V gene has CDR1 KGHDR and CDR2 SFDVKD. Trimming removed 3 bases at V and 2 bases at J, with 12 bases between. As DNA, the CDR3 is TGTGCCACCAGTGATGTTGGGGGGCTGCAAGAGACCCAGTACTTC. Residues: CATSDVGGLQETQYF.

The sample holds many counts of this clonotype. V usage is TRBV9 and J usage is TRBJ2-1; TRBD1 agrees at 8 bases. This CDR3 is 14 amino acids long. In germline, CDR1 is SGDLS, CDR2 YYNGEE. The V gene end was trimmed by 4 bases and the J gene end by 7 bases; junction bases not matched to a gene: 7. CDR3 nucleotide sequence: TGTGCCAGCAGCCCCGCGACAGGGGTTAATGAGCAGTTCTTC. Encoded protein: CASSPATGVNEQFF.

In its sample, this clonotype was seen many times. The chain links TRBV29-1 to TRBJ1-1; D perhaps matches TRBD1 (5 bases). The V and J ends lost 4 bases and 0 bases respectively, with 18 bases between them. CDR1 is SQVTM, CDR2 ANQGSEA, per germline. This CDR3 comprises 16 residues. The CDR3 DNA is TGCAGCGTTGTGGCAGCAGGGTTGGATGTGAACACTGAAGCTTTCTTT. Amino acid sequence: CSVVAAGLDVNTEAFF. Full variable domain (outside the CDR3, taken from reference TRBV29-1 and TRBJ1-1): SAVISQKPSRDICQRGTSLTIQCQVDSQVTMMFWYRQQPGQSLTLIATANQGSEATYESGFVIDKFPISRPNLTFSTLTVSNMSPEDSSIYLCSVVAAGLDVNTEAFFGQGTRLTVV.

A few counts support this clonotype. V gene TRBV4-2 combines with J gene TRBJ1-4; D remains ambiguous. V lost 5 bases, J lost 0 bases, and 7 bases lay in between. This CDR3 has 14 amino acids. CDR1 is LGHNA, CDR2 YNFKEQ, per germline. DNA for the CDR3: TGTGCCAGCAGCGTAGAGGCAACTAATGAAAAACTGTTTTTT. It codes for CASSVEATNEKLFF.

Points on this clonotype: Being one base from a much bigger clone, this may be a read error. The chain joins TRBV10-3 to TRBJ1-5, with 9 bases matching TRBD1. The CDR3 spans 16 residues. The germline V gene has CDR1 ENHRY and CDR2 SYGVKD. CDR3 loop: CAISESWTGDNQPQLF. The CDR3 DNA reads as TGTGCCATCAGTGAGTCTTGGACAGGGGACAATCAGCCCCAGCTTTTT.

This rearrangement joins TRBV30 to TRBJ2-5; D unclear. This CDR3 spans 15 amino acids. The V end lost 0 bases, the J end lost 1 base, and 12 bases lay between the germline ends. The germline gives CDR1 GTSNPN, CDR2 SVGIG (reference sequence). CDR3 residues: CAWSVKFSSQETQYF. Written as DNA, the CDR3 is TGTGCCTGGAGTGTAAAGTTTTCTAGCCAAGAGACCCAGTACTTC. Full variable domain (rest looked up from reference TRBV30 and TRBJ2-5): SQTIHQWPATLVQPVGSPLSLECTVEGTSNPNLYWYRQAAGRGLQLLFYSVGIGQISSEVPQNLSASRPQDRQFILSSKKLLLSDSGFYLCAWSVKFSSQETQYFGPGTRLLVL.

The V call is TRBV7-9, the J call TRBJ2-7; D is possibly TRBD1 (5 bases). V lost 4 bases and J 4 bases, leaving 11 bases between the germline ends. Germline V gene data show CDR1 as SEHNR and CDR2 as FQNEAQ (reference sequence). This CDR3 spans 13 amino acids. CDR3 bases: TGTGCCAGCAGCTCAGGTGCAGGGTACGAGCAGTACTTC. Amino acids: CASSSGAGYEQYF.

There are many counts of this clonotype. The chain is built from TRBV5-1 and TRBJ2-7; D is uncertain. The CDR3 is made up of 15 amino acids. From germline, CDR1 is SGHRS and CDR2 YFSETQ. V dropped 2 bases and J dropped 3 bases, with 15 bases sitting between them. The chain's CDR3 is CASSFLPFTGYEQYV. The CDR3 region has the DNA TGCGCCAGCAGCTTTTTACCCTTCACGGGCTACGAGCAGTACGTC.

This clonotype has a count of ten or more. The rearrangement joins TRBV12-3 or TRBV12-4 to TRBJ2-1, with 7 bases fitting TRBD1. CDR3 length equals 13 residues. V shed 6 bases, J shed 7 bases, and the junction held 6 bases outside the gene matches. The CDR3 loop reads CASRQGIGNEQFF. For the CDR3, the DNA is TGTGCCAGCAGACAGGGGATCGGGAATGAGCAGTTCTTC.

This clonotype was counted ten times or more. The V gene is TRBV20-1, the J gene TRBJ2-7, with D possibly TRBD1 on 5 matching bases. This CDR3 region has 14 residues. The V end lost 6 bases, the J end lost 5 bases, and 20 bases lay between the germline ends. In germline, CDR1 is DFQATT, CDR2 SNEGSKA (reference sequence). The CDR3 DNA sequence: TGCAGTGCGCAAGAGATAGGTAGGGGCCACGAGCAGTACGTC. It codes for CSAQEIGRGHEQYV.

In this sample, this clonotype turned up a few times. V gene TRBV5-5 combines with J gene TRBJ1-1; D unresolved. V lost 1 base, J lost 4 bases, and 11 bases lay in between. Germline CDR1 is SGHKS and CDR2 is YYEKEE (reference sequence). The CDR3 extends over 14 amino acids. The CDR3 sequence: CASSLKGRGTEAFF. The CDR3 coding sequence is TGTGCCAGCAGCTTGAAAGGACGGGGCACTGAAGCTTTCTTT.

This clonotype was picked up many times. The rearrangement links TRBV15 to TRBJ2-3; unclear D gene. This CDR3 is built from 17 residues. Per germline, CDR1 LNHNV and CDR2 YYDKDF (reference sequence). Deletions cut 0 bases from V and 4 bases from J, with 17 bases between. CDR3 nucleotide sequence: TGTGCCACCAGCAGAGATCAAAGGGTAGTCTACCCAGATACGCAGTATTTT. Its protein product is CATSRDQRVVYPDTQYF. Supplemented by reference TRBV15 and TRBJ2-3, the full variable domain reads DAMVIQNPRYQVTQFGKPVTLSCSQTLNHNVMYWYQQKSSQAPKLLFHYYDKDFNNEADTPDNFQSRRPNTSFCFLDIRSPGLGDTAMYLCATSRDQRVVYPDTQYFGPGTRLTVL.

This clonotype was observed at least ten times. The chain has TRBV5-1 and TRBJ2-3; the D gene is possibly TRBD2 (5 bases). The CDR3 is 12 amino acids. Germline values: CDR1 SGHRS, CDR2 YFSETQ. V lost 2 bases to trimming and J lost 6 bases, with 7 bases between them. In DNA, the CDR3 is TGCGCCAGCAGCTTAAGGAGGGATACGCAGTATTTT. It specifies CASSLRRDTQYF.

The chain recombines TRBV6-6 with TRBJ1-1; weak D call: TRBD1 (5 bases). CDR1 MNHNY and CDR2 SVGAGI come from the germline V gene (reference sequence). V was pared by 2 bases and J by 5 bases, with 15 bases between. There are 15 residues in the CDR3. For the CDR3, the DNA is TGTGCCAGCAGTTACCTAGGGAATGGGGGGACTGAAGCTTTCTTT. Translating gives CASSYLGNGGTEAFF.

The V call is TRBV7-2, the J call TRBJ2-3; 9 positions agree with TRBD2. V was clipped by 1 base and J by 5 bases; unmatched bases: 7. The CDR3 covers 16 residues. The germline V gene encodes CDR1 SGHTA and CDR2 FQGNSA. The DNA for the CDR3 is TGTGCCAGCAGCTTAGGGCCTAGCGGGGCAGGAGATACGCAGTATTTT. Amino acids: CASSLGPSGAGDTQYF.

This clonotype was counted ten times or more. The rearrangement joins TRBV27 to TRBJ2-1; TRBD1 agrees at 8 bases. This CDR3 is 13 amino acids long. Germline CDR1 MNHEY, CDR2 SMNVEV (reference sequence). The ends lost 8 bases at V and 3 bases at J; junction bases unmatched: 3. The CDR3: CASWTGFYNEQFF. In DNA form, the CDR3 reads TGTGCCAGCTGGACAGGGTTCTACAATGAGCAGTTCTTC.

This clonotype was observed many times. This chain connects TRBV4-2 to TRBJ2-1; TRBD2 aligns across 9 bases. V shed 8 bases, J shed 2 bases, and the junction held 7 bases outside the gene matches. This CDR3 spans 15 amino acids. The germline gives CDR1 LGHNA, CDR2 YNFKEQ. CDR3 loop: CASLSGGTTYNEQFF. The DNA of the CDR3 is TGTGCCAGCTTAAGCGGGGGGACAACCTACAATGAGCAGTTCTTC.

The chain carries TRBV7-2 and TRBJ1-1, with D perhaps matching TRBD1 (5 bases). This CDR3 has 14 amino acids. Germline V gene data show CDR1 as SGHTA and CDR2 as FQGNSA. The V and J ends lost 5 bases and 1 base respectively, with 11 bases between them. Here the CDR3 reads CASSLGVANTEAFF. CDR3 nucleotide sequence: TGTGCCAGCAGCCTGGGGGTTGCGAACACTGAAGCTTTCTTT.

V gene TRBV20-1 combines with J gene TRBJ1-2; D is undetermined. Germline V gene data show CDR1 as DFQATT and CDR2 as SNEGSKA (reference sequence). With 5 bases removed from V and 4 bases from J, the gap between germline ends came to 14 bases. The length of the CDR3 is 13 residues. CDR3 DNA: TGCAGTGCTGATGGGAGGGAGGGCTATGGCTACACCTTC. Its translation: CSADGREGYGYTF.